One sample yielded the 16 T cell receptor beta chains listed below, sequenced in a study of T cell responses to AZD1222 COVID-19 vaccine. TCRdb keeps only in-frame clones here, not all; method: immunoSEQ multiplex PCR. The table lists 90,000 to 150,000 clones, roughly nine tenths of them singletons. Sequencing used peripheral blood, obtained on day 0 of AZD1222 vaccination. The receptors were sampled from an adult in good health.

This chain joins TRBV5-1 and TRBJ2-1; 9 bases are a match to TRBD2. The CDR3 is 19 amino acids. Trimming cost V 4 bases and J 7 bases; bases outside gene matches: 21. Germline loops: CDR1 SGHRS, CDR2 YFSETQ. The DNA for the CDR3 is TGCGCCAGCAGCCCTGGCCCCACCAGCGGGGGGCGGGGTCTAAATGAGCAGTTCTTC. It yields the protein CASSPGPTSGGRGLNEQFF.

The chain couples TRBV28 to TRBJ2-7, with TRBD1 matching 10 bases. The CDR3 runs 14 residues. V trimming: 8 bases; J trimming: 0 bases; junction bases outside the gene matches: 4. The germline CDR1 and CDR2 sequences are MDHEN and SYDVKM. The CDR3 protein is CASLGQGPSYEQYF. The CDR3 DNA reads TGTGCCAGCCTGGGACAGGGGCCCTCCTACGAGCAGTACTTC.

The chain combines TRBV2 with TRBJ1-4; D gene unclear. The germline V gene encodes CDR1 SNHLY and CDR2 FYNNEI. The CDR3 spans 15 residues. V dropped 3 bases and J dropped 3 bases, with 11 bases sitting between them. The CDR3 DNA reads TGTGCCAGCAGTGATTTGCGTACCTCTAATGAAAAACTGTTTTTT. This sequence encodes CASSDLRTSNEKLFF.

The chain uses TRBV28 and TRBJ1-5, with 9 positions matching TRBD1. CDR1 and CDR2 from the germline V gene are MDHEN and SYDVKM. The V and J ends lost 8 bases and 8 bases, in that order; junction bases with no gene match: 13. The CDR3 length is 15 residues. The CDR3 nucleotides are TGTGCCAGCCGACCGGGACAGGGAATTGCGGAGCCCCAGCATTTT. Amino acids: CASRPGQGIAEPQHF.

V is TRBV27 and J is TRBJ2-1; D possibly matches TRBD1 or TRBD2 (5 bases each). Trimming shortened V by 6 bases and J by 9 bases, and 24 bases separated the two germline ends. CDR1 MNHEY and CDR2 SMNVEV come from the germline V gene (reference sequence). The CDR3 has 16 residues. CDR3 region: CASSSRDPLVLGEQFF. As DNA, the CDR3 is TGTGCCAGCAGCTCCCGGGACCCCCTGGTTCTGGGTGAGCAGTTCTTC.

V and J are TRBV5-3 and TRBJ2-7; 10 bases match TRBD1. TRBV5-3 is designated an ORF whose function remains uncertain. V shed 4 bases, J shed 5 bases, and the junction held 9 bases outside the gene matches. The CDR3 totals 15 residues. CDR3 sequence: CARSPWTGGKNEQYF. The CDR3 DNA sequence: TGTGCCAGAAGCCCGTGGACAGGGGGGAAAAACGAGCAGTACTTC.

Comment on this clone: Without the conserved terminal phenylalanine or tryptophan, this CDR3 likely stems from a read error. It is unclear where the CDR3 begins or ends on the DNA, so no DNA is shown, and the CDR3 is as TCRdb lists it. V is TRBV2 and J is TRBJ1-2; the DNA was not used to check the table's D call, TRBD1. The germline gives CDR1 SNHLY, CDR2 FYNNEI. Ends included, the CDR3 has 12 residues. The CDR3 is CASSEGRLFRIS.

The chain links TRBV7-9 to TRBJ2-7; D tentatively reads TRBD1 or TRBD2 (5 bases each). Germline CDR1 is SEHNR and CDR2 is FQNEAQ (reference sequence). CDR3 length: 15 residues. The ends were cut back, 2 bases at V and 2 bases at J, with 13 bases in the middle. This CDR3 is CASSLTRDPAYEQYF. CDR3 bases: TGTGCCAGCAGCTTAACCCGGGACCCGGCCTACGAGCAGTACTTC.

The V and J genes are TRBV5-6 and TRBJ2-2; 8 nucleotides match TRBD2. Unmatched junction bases numbered 1, after V lost 2 bases and J lost 1 base. This CDR3 spans 15 amino acids. The germline CDR1 and CDR2 sequences are SGHDT and YYEEEE. The CDR3 region is CASSFLAGNTGELFF. The CDR3 DNA reads as TGTGCCAGCAGCTTTCTAGCGGGGAACACCGGGGAGCTGTTTTTT.

This chain joins TRBV19 and TRBJ1-1; D is ambiguous. The CDR3 spans 13 residues. V lost 3 bases to trimming and J lost 3 bases, with 8 bases between them. CDR1 LNHDA and CDR2 SQIVND come from the germline V gene (reference sequence). CDR3 loop: CASSISLHTEAFF. DNA of the CDR3: TGTGCCAGTAGTATTAGCCTCCACACTGAAGCTTTCTTT.

This chain links TRBV5-4 with TRBJ2-1; D is ambiguous. This CDR3 region has 13 residues. V was pared by 1 base and J by 2 bases, with 4 bases between. Germline lookup yields CDR1 SGHNT and CDR2 YYREEE (reference sequence). CDR3 in amino acids: CASSLSAYNEQFF. The CDR3 DNA sequence: TGTGCCAGCAGCTTGTCGGCCTACAATGAGCAGTTCTTC.

In this sample, this clone turned up a few times. This rearrangement joins TRBV2 to TRBJ1-3; weak D call: TRBD1 (6 bases). The CDR3 has 15 amino acids. The germline V gene encodes CDR1 SNHLY and CDR2 FYNNEI. V was trimmed by 4 bases and J by 0 bases, leaving 10 bases between them. The CDR3 protein is CASSGQGSSGNTIYF. The CDR3 nucleotides read TGTGCCAGCAGTGGTCAGGGGAGCTCTGGAAACACCATATATTTT.

The J gene is TRBJ2-2, the V gene TRBV5-1; possible D gene TRBD1, 6 bases. The germline V gene encodes CDR1 SGHRS and CDR2 YFSETQ. Trimming removed 5 bases at V and 2 bases at J, with 13 bases between. This CDR3 is built from 15 residues. As DNA, the CDR3 is TGCGCCAGCAGGGCAGGGGTAATTAACACCGGGGAGCTGTTTTTT. Translating it yields CASRAGVINTGELFF. Together with reference TRBV5-1 and TRBJ2-2, the CDR3 gives the full variable domain: KAGVTQTPRYLIKTRGQQVTLSCSPISGHRSVSWYQQTPGQGLQFLFEYFSETQRNKGNFPGRFSGRQFSNSRSEMNVSTLELGDSALYLCASRAGVINTGELFFGEGSRLTVL.

This clone has only one observation. The rearrangement links TRBV11-3 to TRBJ2-2, with D possibly TRBD2 on 6 matching bases. V lost 0 bases and J 7 bases, leaving 18 bases between the germline ends. The CDR3 spans 17 residues. Germline V gives CDR1 SGHNT, CDR2 YENEEA. This CDR3 reads CASSLDARLASGGELFF. CDR3 DNA sequence: TGTGCCAGCAGCTTAGATGCACGCCTAGCGTCGGGCGGGGAGCTGTTTTTT.

V gene TRBV5-1 combines with J gene TRBJ2-1; 10 nucleotides align to TRBD2. Germline values: CDR1 SGHRS, CDR2 YFSETQ. This CDR3 has 17 residues. V shed 0 bases, J shed 9 bases, and the junction held 12 bases outside the gene matches. The CDR3: CASSLGDLAGAGPEQFF. DNA for the CDR3: TGCGCCAGCAGCTTGGGTGACCTAGCGGGAGCGGGCCCTGAGCAGTTCTTC.

The V call is TRBV6-4, the J call TRBJ2-1; the match to TRBD2 covers 13 bases. Looked up from germline, CDR1 is MRHNA and CDR2 is SNTAGT. The CDR3 length is 14 residues. V lost 8 bases to trimming and J lost 4 bases; unmatched junction nucleotides: 2. The chain's CDR3 is CASSGLAGYNEQFF. The CDR3 region has the DNA TGTGCCAGCTCGGGACTAGCGGGGTACAATGAGCAGTTCTTC.